This TCR beta chain was profiled in a study of OX40 agonist ivuxolimab in advanced cancers. This CDR3 has 13 amino acids. Germline V gene sequence: CDR1 SQVTM, CDR2 ANQGSEA. The protocol was immunoSEQ multiplex PCR, while the TCRdb copy is restricted to in-frame clones and leaves out a portion. The sample comprises 75,000 to 95,000 clones, about 90% of which are singletons, and nearly 7.5% rests with the top ten. The chain uses TRBV29-1 and TRBJ2-7, with 8 bases fitting TRBD1. This clonotype originated in an adult with an advanced solid tumor such as melanoma, head and neck, liver or kidney cancer. This specimen consisted of CD4+ or CD8+ T cells sorted from blood, obtained in a trial of the OX40 agonist ivuxolimab. The chain's CDR3 is CSAKGQGHNEQYF. In DNA form, the CDR3 reads TGCAGTGCAAAAGGACAGGGACACAACGAGCAGTACTTC.